One sample yielded the 2 T cell receptor beta chains listed below, sequenced in a study of blood T cells in healthy people across ages. Primers used in a second PCR of roughly 7 to 11 cycles were a sample-barcoded 5' primer and a J-beta primer mix. TCRdb fed the 5' RACE reads into MiXCR, producing one record per CDR3 protein. The sample holds 600,000 or so distinct CDR3 sequences, 25% to 30% seen once. The source material was blood. All receptors come from a woman aged 80 or older in good health.

This clonotype was counted a few times. J is TRBJ2-7 and V is TRBV6-2 or TRBV6-3; 10 bases align to TRBD1. The V segment lost 7 bases and the J segment 6 bases; nucleotides outside the gene matches: 6. Germline V gene sequence: CDR1 MNHEY, CDR2 SVGEGT. The CDR3 is 13 residues long. The CDR3 sequence: CASNRDRGLEQYF. Here the CDR3 DNA reads TGTGCCAGCAACCGCGACAGGGGGCTCGAGCAGTACTTC.

This clonotype was recorded a few times. The chain is built from TRBV5-1 and TRBJ2-1; the D is unclear. The J call may be wrong; the DNA end is better matched by TRBJ2-7. Germline CDR1 SGHRS, CDR2 YFSETQ. The CDR3 contains 16 residues. The CDR3 DNA follows: TGCGCCAGCAGCTTCGACCCGACCGTCTTTTACAATGAGCAGTACTTC. Its translation: CASSFDPTVFYNEQYF.